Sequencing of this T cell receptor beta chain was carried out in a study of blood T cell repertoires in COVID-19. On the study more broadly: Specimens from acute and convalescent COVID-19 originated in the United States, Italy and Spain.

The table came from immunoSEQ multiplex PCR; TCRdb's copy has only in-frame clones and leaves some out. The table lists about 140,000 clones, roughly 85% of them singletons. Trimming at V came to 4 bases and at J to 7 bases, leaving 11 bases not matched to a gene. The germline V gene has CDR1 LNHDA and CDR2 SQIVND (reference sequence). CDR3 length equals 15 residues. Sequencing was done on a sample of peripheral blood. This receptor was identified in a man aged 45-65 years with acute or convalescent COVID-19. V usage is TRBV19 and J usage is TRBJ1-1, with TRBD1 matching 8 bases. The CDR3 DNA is TGTGCCAGTAGTAACCGACAGGGGTTAAGGGGTGAAGCTTTCTTT. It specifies CASSNRQGLRGEAFF.